The entry below describes one TCR beta chain. This clone occurred once. Its antigen remains undetermined. Base-call qualities are not available, and no considerably larger clone is one nucleotide away. Separate from the roughly 660-subject first cohort, the validation cohort of some 130 subjects was the group to which the donors belonged. This entry comes from a study of cytomegalovirus exposure and HLA in healthy donors (dated by TCRdb to 2015 to 2018). Background for the entire study: A later analysis indicated that the 100 to 150 validation repertoires were generated on the platform also employed for the 650 to 850 repertoires of the first cohort. The study aimed to test whether signatures of past pathogen exposure could be identified by cataloging public T cell receptors. Along with the 666-subject first cohort, a separate validation cohort of over 90 different subjects was used. The study combined high-throughput TCR immunosequencing, statistical association of individual TCRs with disease status, and machine learning to predict cytomegalovirus infection status. On the study overall, not on this receptor specifically: The validation cohort had no HLA typing available for a later analysis, so co-occurrence within that cohort was assessed over all 110 or so repertoires. The study listed 170 or so TCR beta chains as associated with cytomegalovirus. A later analysis found that TCRs clustered in the first cohort also tended to co-occur in the approximately 120 validation repertoires, with 94% of cluster scores above 0. The classifier was reported to diagnose cytomegalovirus status with high specificity and sensitivity in both the original cohort and the validation cohort. In vitro tests confirmed that a few of the cytomegalovirus-associated TCR beta chains recognize cytomegalovirus antigens. Most TCR sequences were seen in very few donors, while some public TCRs were found in many individuals. The authors suggested that the approach could potentially be generalized to other disease states and immunological phenotypes.

The germline V gene (reference sequence) specifies WNHNN as CDR1 and SYGVQD as CDR2. Trimmed from V: 4 bases; trimmed from J: 5 bases; junction bases lacking a gene match: 7. The CDR3, from cysteine to phenylalanine, totals 15 residues. Left in the record is the CDR3 DNA by itself, 45 bases read in frame from the first base. Receptor amplification or capture employed the immunoSEQ multiplex PCR assay. As for the authors' bioinformatics: A statistical classification framework was developed to diagnose cytomegalovirus status using the catalog of TCR beta chain sequences. The table was pulled from immuneACCESS by TCRdb, which kept in-frame rearrangements only. Such tables lose some clones; where checked, under half of the loss comes from unresolved V genes, and the rest has no known cause. The V and J calls and clone size were taken over from that table, and D and trimming were inferred from the DNA. For this sample there are around 400,000 clones; 75% to 90% appear just once. Roughly 0.83% of the sample is taken by the ten largest.

Sequencing was done on a sample of PBMCs. This clonotype was sampled from a woman between 18 and 29 years old in good health and CMV-seronegative. The chain links TRBV10-1 with TRBJ2-1, and TRBD2 matches 8 of the central bases. CDR3 protein: CASSVGLGFNNEQFF. The nucleotides read TGCGCCAGCAGTGTGGGACTAGGATTTAACAATGAGCAGTTCTTC.